These 12 T cell receptor beta chains share one sample of origin, sequenced in a study of T-cell reconstitution after alpha-beta-depleted transplantation in children. The TCRbeta library was prepared with unique molecular identifiers. A single record per CDR3 protein comes from TCRdb applying MiXCR to the PCR reads. The top ten hold roughly 2.1% of the sample, which has 400,000 to 550,000 distinct CDR3 sequences, approximately 10% seen once. Sequencing was performed on PBMCs, taken before TCRalphabeta/CD19-depleted stem cell transplant. The receptor set was obtained from a child aged 2 to 15 with inherited bone marrow failure, due to receive a stem cell transplant.

This clonotype was seen a handful of times. The chain couples TRBV20-1 to TRBJ2-7; D may be TRBD2 (5 bases). Germline lookup yields CDR1 DFQATT and CDR2 SNEGSKA (reference sequence). The germline V and J ends were trimmed by 5 bases and 1 base, with 15 bases remaining between them. The CDR3 covers 14 residues. CDR3 sequence reads: CSAGPQADSYEQYF. The CDR3 DNA reads as TGCAGTGCTGGTCCCCAAGCGGATTCCTACGAGCAGTACTTC.

This clonotype was detected many times. The chain links TRBV5-1 to TRBJ2-3; D assignment may be TRBD1 or TRBD2 (6 bases each). With 0 bases removed from V and 1 base from J, the gap between germline ends came to 15 bases. There are 17 residues in the CDR3. The germline gives CDR1 SGHRS, CDR2 YFSETQ. CDR3 DNA: TGCGCCAGCAGCTTGGAAGGAGGGGGTCGGGGCACAGATACGCAGTATTTT. Its translation: CASSLEGGGRGTDTQYF.

This clonotype was counted only a few times. The chain combines TRBV29-1 with TRBJ2-1; no firm D call. Germline CDR1 reads SQVTM; CDR2 reads ANQGSEA. There are 11 residues in the CDR3. V lost 5 bases, J lost 7 bases, and 9 bases lay in between. CDR3 region: CSVSNENEQFF. CDR3 bases: TGCAGCGTTAGCAACGAGAATGAGCAGTTCTTC.

There are a few counts of this clonotype. The rearrangement links TRBV4-1 to TRBJ2-5; no firm D call. In germline, CDR1 is MGHRA, CDR2 YSYEKL. The CDR3 covers 13 residues. Trimming removed 0 bases from V and 5 bases from J, with 7 bases in between. CDR3 sequence: CASSQELRETQYF. CDR3 sequence (DNA): TGCGCCAGCAGCCAAGAATTGAGGGAGACCCAGTACTTC.

To note about this clonotype: A much more abundant neighbour one base away suggests this may be a read error. The chain is built from TRBV4-2 and TRBJ2-7, with 10 bases fitting TRBD2. The ends lost 3 bases at V and 6 bases at J; junction bases unmatched: 8. There are 15 residues in the CDR3. Germline values: CDR1 LGHNA, CDR2 YNFKEQ. The CDR3 DNA reads as TGTGCCAGCAGCCATGGAGCGGGACTAGCGACCGAGCAGTACTTC. It codes for CASSHGAGLATEQYF.

Many counts were recorded for this clonotype. This chain connects TRBV20-1 to TRBJ2-1, with 7 bases that match TRBD1. The germline CDR1 and CDR2 sequences are DFQATT and SNEGSKA (reference sequence). This CDR3 has 14 amino acids. V lost 0 bases and J lost 7; bases outside the gene matches: 6. CDR3 nucleotide sequence: TGCAGTGCTAGAGAAGGGGGCAGTGTGAATGAGCAGTTCTTC. Translated: CSAREGGSVNEQFF.

There are many counts of this clonotype. This chain connects TRBV6-2 or TRBV6-3 to TRBJ2-7, with 7 bases aligning to TRBD1. CDR1 MNHEY and CDR2 SVGEGT come from the germline V gene. With 0 bases clipped from V and 2 bases from J, the junction kept 4 bases outside the gene matches. CDR3 length: 15 residues. The CDR3 DNA reads as TGTGCCAGCAGTTACTCCGGGCAGGGGGCCTACGAGCAGTACTTC. Protein: CASSYSGQGAYEQYF.

This clonotype was seen a few times. In nucleotides, the CDR3 is TGTGCCAGCTCACCACTCGTGGGAGAACTTAACTACGAGCAGTACTTC. Translated, it gives CASSPLVGELNYEQYF. The V gene is TRBV18, the J gene TRBJ2-7, with D possibly being TRBD2 (5 bases). The CDR3 runs 16 residues. The germline V gene encodes CDR1 KGHSH and CDR2 LQKENI. V was cut by 1 base and J by 3 bases, with 16 bases left in between.

Remarks on this clonotype: This may come from a read error, since a much larger clone is one base off. The V call is TRBV4-3, the J call TRBJ1-3; TRBD1 is a possible D gene (6 bases). There are 14 residues in the CDR3. Trimming removed 1 base at V and 8 bases at J, with 12 bases between. Per germline, CDR1 LGHNA and CDR2 YSLEER. CDR3 loop: CASSQAGAADTIYF. DNA for the CDR3: TGCGCCAGCAGCCAAGCAGGGGCCGCGGACACCATATATTTT.

This clonotype showed up many times. The CDR3 region has the DNA TGCAGTGCTGGGGGGTTTGGTGAGCAGTTCTTC. It specifies CSAGGFGEQFF. The chain joins TRBV20-1 to TRBJ2-1; the D gene is possibly TRBD2 (6 bases). The CDR3 loop spans 11 amino acids. The V end lost 5 bases, the J end lost 9 bases, and 11 bases lay between the germline ends. The germline V gene encodes CDR1 DFQATT and CDR2 SNEGSKA (reference sequence).

This clonotype was counted ten times or more. The chain joins TRBV7-2 to TRBJ2-7, with a weak D call TRBD1 (7 bases). CDR3 size: 14 residues. Trimming removed 6 bases at V and 3 bases at J, with 15 bases between. Germline CDR1 is SGHTA and CDR2 is FQGNSA. The chain's CDR3 is CASSQGGDIYEQYF. CDR3 nucleotide sequence: TGTGCCAGCAGTCAGGGGGGAGATATCTACGAGCAGTACTTC.

This clonotype was detected many times. This chain connects TRBV20-1 to TRBJ1-5; TRBD1 matches 9 bases. The germline V gene has CDR1 DFQATT and CDR2 SNEGSKA (reference sequence). V trimming: 5 bases; J trimming: 5 bases; junction bases outside the gene matches: 4. CDR3 length equals 13 residues. For the CDR3, the DNA is TGCAGTGCTGAGGACAGGGGATATCAGCCCCAGCATTTT. Amino acids: CSAEDRGYQPQHF.